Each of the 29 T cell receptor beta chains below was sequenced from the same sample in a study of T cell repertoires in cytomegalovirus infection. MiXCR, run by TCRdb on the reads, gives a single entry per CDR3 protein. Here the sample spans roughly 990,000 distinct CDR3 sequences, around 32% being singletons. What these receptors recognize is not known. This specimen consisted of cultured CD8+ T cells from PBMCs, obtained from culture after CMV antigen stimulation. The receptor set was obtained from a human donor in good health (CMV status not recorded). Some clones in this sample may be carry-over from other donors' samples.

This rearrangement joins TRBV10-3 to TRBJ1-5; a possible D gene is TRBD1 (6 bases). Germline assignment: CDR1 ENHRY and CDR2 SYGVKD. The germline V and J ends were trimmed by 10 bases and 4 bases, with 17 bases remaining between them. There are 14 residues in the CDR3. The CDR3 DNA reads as TGTGCCAGCTACGGGGGGGACACAAATCAGCCCCAGCATTTT. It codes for CASYGGDTNQPQHF.

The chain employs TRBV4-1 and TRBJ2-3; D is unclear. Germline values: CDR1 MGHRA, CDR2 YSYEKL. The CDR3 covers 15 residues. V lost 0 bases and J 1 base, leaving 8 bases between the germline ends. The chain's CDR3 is CASSQDGARTDTQYF. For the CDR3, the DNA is TGCGCCAGCAGCCAAGATGGCGCTCGCACAGATACGCAGTATTTT.

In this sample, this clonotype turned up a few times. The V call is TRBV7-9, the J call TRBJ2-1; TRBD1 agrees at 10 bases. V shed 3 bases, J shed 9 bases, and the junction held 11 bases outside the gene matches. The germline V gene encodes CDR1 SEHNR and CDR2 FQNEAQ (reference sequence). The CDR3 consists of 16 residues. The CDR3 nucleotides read TGTGCCAGCAGCTTTGGGACAGGGGTCGTTTACGGTGAGCAGTTCTTC. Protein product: CASSFGTGVVYGEQFF.

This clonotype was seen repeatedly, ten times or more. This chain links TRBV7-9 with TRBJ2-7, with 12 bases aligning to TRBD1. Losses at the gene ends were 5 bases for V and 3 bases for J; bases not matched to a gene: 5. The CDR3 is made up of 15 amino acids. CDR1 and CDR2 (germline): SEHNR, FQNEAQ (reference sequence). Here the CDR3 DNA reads TGTGCCAGCAGCGAAAGGGACAGGGGGCACTACGAGCAGTACTTC. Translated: CASSERDRGHYEQYF.

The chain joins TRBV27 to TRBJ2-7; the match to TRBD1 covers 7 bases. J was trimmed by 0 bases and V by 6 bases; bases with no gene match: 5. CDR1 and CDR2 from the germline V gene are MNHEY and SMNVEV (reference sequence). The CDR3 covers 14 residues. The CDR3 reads CASRVGTASYEQYF. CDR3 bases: TGTGCCAGCAGGGTCGGGACAGCCTCCTACGAGCAGTACTTC.

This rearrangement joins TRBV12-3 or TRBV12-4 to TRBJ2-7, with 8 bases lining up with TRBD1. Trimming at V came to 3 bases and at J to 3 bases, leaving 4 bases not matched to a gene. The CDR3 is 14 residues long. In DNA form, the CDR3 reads TGTGCCAGCAGTTTGTCGGGACAGGTCTACGAGCAGTACGTC. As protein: CASSLSGQVYEQYV.

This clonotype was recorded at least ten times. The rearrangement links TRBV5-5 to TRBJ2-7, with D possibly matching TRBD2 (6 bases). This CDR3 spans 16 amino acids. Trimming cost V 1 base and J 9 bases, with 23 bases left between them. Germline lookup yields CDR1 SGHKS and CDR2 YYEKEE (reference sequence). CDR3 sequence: CASSLMFGGTKDGQYF. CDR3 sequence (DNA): TGTGCCAGCAGCTTGATGTTTGGGGGGACGAAAGACGGGCAGTACTTC.

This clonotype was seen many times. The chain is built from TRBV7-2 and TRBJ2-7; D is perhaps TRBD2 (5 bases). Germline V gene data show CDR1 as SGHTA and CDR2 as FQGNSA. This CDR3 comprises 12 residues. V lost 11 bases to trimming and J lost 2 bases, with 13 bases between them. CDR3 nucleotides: TGTGCCGGCTCCCGGGGAGCCTACGAGCAGTACGTC. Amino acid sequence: CAGSRGAYEQYV.

The CDR3 DNA is TGTGCCACCAGCAAAGGACTAGCGGGGGGCAGAAGCACAGATACGCAGTATTTT. Protein product: CATSKGLAGGRSTDTQYF. The rearrangement links TRBV15 to TRBJ2-3; 14 positions match TRBD2. CDR3 length equals 18 residues. V was pared by 4 bases and J by 0 bases, with 6 bases of the junction left unmatched. Germline CDR1 LNHNV, CDR2 YYDKDF (reference sequence).

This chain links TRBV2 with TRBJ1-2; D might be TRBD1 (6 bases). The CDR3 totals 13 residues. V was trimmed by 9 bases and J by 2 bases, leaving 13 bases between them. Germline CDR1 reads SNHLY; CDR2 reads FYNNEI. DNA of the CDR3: TGTGCCAGAACAGGGACCCCAAACTATGGCTACACCTTC. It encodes CARTGTPNYGYTF. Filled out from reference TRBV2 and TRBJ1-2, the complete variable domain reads EPEVTQTPSHQVTQMGQEVILRCVPISNHLYFYWYRQILGQKVEFLVSFYNNEISEKSEIFDDQFSVERPDGSNFTLKIRSTKLEDSAMYFCARTGTPNYGYTFGSGTRLTVV.

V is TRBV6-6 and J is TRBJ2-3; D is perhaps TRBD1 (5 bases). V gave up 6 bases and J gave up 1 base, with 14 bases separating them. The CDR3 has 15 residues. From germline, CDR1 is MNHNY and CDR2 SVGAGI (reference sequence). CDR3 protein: CASSFLVGGTDTQYF. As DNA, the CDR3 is TGTGCCAGCAGCTTCCTAGTAGGGGGCACAGATACGCAGTATTTT.

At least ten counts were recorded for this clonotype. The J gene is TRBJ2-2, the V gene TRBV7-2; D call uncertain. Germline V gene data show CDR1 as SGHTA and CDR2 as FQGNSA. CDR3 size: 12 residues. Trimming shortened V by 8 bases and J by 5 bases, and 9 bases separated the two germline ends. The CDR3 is CASLLGTGELFF. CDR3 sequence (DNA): TGTGCCAGCTTACTCGGAACCGGGGAGCTGTTTTTT.

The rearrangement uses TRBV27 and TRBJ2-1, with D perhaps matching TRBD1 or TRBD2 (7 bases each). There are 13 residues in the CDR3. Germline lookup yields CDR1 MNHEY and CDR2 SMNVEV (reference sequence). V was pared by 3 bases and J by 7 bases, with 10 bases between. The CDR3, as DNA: TGTGCCAGCAGTTTCCAGGGGGGGAATGAGCAGTTCTTC. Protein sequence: CASSFQGGNEQFF.

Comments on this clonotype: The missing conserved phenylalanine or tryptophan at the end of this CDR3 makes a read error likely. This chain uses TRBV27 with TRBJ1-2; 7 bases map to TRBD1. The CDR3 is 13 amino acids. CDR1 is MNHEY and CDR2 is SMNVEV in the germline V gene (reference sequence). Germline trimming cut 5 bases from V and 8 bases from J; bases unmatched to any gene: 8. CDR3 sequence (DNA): TGTGCCAGCAGTGTCGACAGGGTTGGGGGCTACACCGTC. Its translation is CASSVDRVGGYTV.

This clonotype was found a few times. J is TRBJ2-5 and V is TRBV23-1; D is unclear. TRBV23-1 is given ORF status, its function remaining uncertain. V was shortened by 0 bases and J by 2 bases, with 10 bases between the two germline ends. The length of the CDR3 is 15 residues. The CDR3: CASSQSIPTQETQYF. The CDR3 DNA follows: TGCGCCAGCAGTCAATCTATTCCGACTCAAGAGACCCAGTACTTC.

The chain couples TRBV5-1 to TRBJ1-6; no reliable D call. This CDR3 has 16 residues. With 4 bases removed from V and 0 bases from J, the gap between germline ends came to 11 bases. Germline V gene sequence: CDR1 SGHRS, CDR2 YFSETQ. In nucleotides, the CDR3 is TGCGCCAGCAGCGATATAGACATCTCCTATAATTCACCCCTCCACTTT. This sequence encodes CASSDIDISYNSPLHF.

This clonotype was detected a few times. This CDR3 reads CASSLAPSSPLEQYF. The CDR3 DNA reads as TGTGCCAGCAGCTTGGCCCCGTCCAGCCCTCTCGAGCAGTACTTC. The chain couples TRBV5-5 to TRBJ2-7, with D uncertain. Trimming stripped 0 bases from V and 6 bases from J, with 16 bases between. The germline V gene has CDR1 SGHKS and CDR2 YYEKEE (reference sequence). There are 15 residues in the CDR3.

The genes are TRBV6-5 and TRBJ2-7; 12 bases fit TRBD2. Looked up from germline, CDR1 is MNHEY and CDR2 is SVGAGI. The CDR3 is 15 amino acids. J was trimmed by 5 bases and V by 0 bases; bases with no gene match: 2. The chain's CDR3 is CASSYSGLAGHEQYF. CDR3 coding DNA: TGTGCCAGCAGTTACTCGGGACTAGCGGGTCACGAGCAGTACTTC.

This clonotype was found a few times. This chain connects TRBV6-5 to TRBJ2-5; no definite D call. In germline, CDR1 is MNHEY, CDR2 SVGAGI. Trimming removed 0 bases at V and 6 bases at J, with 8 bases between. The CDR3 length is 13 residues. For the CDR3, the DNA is TGTGCCAGCAGTTACTCGAAAGGAAAGACCCAGTACTTC. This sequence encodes CASSYSKGKTQYF.

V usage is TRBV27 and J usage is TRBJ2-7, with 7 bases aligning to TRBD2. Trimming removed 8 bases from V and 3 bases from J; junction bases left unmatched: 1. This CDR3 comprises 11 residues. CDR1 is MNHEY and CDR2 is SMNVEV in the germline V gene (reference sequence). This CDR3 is CASGGVYEQYV. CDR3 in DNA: TGTGCCAGCGGGGGGGTCTACGAGCAGTACGTC.

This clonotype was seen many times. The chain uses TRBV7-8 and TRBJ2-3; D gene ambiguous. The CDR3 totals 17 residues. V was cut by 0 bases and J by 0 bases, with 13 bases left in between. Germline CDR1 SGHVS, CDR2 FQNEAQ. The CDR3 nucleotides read TGTGCCAGCAGCTTAGCGTTAGGGAACCGAAGCACAGATACGCAGTATTTT. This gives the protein CASSLALGNRSTDTQYF.

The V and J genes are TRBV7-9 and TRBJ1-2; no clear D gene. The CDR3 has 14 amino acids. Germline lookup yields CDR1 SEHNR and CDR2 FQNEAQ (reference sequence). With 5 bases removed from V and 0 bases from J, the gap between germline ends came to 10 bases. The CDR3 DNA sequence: TGTGCCAGCAGCCCCCCGGATGCTAACTATGGCTACACCTTC. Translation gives CASSPPDANYGYTF.

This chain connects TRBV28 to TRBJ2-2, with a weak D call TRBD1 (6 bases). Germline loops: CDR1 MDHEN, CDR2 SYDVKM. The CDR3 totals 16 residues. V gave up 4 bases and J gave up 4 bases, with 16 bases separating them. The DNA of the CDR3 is TGTGCCAGCAGTTCCACGTGGGGGCGCAGCACCGGGGAGCTGTTTTTT. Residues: CASSSTWGRSTGELFF. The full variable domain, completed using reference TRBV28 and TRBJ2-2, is DVKVTQSSRYLVKRTGEKVFLECVQDMDHENMFWYRQDPGLGLRLIYFSYDVKMKEKGDIPEGYSVSREKKERFSLILESASTNQTSMYLCASSSTWGRSTGELFFGEGSRLTVL.

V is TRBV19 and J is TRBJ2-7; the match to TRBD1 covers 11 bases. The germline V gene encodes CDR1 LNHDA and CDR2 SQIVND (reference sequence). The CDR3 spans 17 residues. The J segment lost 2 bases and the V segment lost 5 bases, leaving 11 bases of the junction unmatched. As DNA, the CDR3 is TGTGCCAGTAGTCTCGACAGGACAGGGGGCACCCCCTACGAGCAGTACTTC. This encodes CASSLDRTGGTPYEQYF.

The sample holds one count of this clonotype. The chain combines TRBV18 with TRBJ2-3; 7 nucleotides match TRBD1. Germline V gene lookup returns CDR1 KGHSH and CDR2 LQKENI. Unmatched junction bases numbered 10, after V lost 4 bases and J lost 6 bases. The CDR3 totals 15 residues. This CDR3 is CASSQTGTVGDTQYF. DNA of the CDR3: TGTGCCAGCTCACAAACCGGGACAGTCGGCGATACGCAGTATTTT. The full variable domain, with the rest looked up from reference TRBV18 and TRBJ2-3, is NAGVMQNPRHLVRRRGQEARLRCSPMKGHSHVYWYRQLPEEGLKFMVYLQKENIIDESGMPKERFSAEFPKEGPSILRIQQVVRGDSAAYFCASSQTGTVGDTQYFGPGTRLTVL.

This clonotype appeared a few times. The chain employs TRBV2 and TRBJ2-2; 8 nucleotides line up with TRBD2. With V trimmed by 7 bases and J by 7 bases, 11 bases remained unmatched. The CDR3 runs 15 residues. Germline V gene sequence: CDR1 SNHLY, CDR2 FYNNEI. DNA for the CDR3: TGTGCCAGCATTCGGGGGGGGCTTCATGGCGGGGAGCTGTTTTTT. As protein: CASIRGGLHGGELFF.

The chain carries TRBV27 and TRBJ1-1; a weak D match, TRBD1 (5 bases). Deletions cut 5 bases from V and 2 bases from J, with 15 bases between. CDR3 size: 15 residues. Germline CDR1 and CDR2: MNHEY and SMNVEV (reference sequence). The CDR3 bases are TGTGCCAGCAGTCCTATTCAGCGGGACAACACTGAAGCTTTCTTT. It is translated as CASSPIQRDNTEAFF.

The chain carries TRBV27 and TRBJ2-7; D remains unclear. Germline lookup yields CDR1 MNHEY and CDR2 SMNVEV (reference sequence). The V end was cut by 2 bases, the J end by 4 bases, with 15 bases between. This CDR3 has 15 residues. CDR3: CASSLEQTNSYEQYF. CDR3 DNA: TGTGCCAGCAGTTTAGAACAGACCAATTCTTACGAGCAGTACTTC.

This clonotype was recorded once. CDR3 DNA sequence: TGTGCCAGCCATGCCGGGACAGAGCAGTTCTTC. It translates to CASHAGTEQFF. This chain joins TRBV6-6 and TRBJ2-1; the D gene is possibly TRBD1 (6 bases). V lost 8 bases to trimming and J lost 10 bases, with 12 bases between them. Germline CDR1 is MNHNY and CDR2 is SVGAGI (reference sequence). The CDR3 sequence is 11 residues long.